This T cell receptor beta chain was sequenced during a study of CD8+ T cells in alopecia areata. Sequencing relied on a cDNA template that was reverse transcribed from extracted RNA. Data came from immunoSEQ multiplex PCR; TCRdb stores just in-frame clones and leaves some out. The sample has roughly 100,000 clones, 45% to 60% seen once; the top ten hold 8.8%. V dropped 5 bases and J dropped 5 bases, with 18 bases sitting between them. The CDR3 extends over 15 amino acids. CDR1 is MNHNY and CDR2 is SVGAGI in the germline V gene (reference sequence). Sequenced material: CD4+ T cells sorted from blood. This sequence originates from a human donor in good health. The chain uses TRBV6-6 and TRBJ2-5, with D tentatively TRBD1 or TRBD2 (6 bases each). CDR3 amino acids: CASSLDSLGGETQYF. The CDR3 region has the DNA TGTGCCAGCAGTCTCGACAGTTTAGGGGGGGAGACCCAGTACTTC.